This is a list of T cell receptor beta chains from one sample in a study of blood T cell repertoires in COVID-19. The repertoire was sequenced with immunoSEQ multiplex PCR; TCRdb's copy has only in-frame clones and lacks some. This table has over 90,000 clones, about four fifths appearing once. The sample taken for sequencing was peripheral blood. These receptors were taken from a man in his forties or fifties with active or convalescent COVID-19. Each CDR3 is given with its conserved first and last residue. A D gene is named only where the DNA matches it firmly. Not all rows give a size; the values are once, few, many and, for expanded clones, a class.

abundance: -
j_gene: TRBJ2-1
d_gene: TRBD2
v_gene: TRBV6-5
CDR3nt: TGTGCCAGCGGGAGAGGGGTGGGGAGGGTTAATGAGCAGTTCTTC
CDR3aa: CASGRGVGRVNEQFF

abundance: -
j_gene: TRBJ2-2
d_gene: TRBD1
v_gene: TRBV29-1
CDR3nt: TGCAGCGTTAATAGGGACAGGGGTTTAGCCGGGGAGCTGTTTTTT
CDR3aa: CSVNRDRGLAGELFF

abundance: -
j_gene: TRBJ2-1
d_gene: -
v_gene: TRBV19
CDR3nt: TGTGCCAGTAACAAGGGGACAATCTACAATGAGCAGTTCTTC
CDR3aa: CASNKGTIYNEQFF

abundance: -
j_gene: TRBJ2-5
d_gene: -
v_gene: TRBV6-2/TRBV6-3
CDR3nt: TGTGCCAGCAGTCTGGACAGCCCCCGATCCCAAGAGACCCAGTACTTC
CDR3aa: CASSLDSPRSQETQYF

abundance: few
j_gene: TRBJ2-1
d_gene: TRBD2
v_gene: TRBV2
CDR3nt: TGTGCAAGCAGTGAAAGGGAGCTAGCGGGGGGGAGGTATGAGCAGTTCTTC
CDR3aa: CASSERELAGGRYEQFF

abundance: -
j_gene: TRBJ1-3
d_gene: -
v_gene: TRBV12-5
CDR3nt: TGTGCTAGTGGTATATTCTCTGGAAACACCATATATTTT
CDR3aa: CASGIFSGNTIYF

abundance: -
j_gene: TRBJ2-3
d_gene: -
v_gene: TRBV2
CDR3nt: TGTGCCAGCCAACGCAGGGATAGTTCGGATACGCAGTATTTT
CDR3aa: CASQRRDSSDTQYF

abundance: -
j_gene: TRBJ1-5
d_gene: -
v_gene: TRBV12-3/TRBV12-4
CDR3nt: TGTGCCAGCAGTTTGAAGGGGGACGGGCCCCAGCATTTT
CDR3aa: CASSLKGDGPQHF

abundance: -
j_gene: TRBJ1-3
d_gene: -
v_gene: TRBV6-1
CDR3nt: TGTGCCAGCAGTGAATCGGGGGGCGTAAAAAACACCATATATTTT
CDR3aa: CASSESGGVKNTIYF

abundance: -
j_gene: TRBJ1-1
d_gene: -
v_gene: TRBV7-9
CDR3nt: TGTGCCAGCAGCCCGCACCCACAGGGGAACACTGAAGCTTTCTTT
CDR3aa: CASSPHPQGNTEAFF

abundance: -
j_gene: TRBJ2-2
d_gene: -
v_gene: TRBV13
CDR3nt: TGTGCCAGCGGGCACCTACTCAACACCGGGGAGCTGTTTTTT
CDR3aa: CASGHLLNTGELFF

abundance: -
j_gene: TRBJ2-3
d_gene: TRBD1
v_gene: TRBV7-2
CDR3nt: TGTGCCAGCAGCGCGGGACAGGGAGCAGATACGCAGTATTTT
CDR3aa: CASSAGQGADTQYF

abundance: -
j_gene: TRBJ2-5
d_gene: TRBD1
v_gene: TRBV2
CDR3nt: TGTGCCAGCGGGACAGTCGGGGAGACCCAGTACTTC
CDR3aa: CASGTVGETQYF

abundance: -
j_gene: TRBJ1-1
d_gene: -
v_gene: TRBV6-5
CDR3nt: TGTGCCAGCGGGCCCGCACAGAACACTGAAGCTTTCTTT
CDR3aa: CASGPAQNTEAFF

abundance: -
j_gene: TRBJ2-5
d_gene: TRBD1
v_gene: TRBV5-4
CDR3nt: TGTGCCAGCAGCCTGGGACAGCCTCAAGAGACCCAGTACTTC
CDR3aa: CASSLGQPQETQYF

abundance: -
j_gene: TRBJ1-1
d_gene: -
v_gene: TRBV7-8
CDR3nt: TGTGCCAGTAGCCCTCGGGGGGGCGTTGACACTGAAGCTTTCTTT
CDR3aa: CASSPRGGVDTEAFF

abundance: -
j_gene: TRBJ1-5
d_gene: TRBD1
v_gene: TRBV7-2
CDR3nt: TGTGCCAGCAGCCAACTTGCAGGGGGAGGCAGCAATCAGCCCCAGCATTTT
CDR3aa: CASSQLAGGGSNQPQHF

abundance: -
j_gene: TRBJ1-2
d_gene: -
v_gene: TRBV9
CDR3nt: TGTGCCAGCAGCGTAGAGGTCCAGGGGAGCGGAGGCTACACCTTC
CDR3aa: CASSVEVQGSGGYTF

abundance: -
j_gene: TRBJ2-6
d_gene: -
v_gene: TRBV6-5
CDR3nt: TGTGCCAGCAGTCCAGGCGGAGGTGGGGCCAACGTCCTGACTTTC
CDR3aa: CASSPGGGGANVLTF

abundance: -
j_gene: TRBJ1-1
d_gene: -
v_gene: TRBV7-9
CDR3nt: TGTGCCAGCAGCTCCCCCGGGTTAACTGAAGCTTTCTTT
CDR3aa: CASSSPGLTEAFF

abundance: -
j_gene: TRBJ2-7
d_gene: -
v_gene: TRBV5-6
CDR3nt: TGTGCCAGCAGCCCTGTCACAGGTAGTAACGAGCAGTACTTC
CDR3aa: CASSPVTGSNEQYF

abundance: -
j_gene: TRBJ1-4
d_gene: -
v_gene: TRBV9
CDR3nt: TGTGCCAGCAGCTCCTCAGGGGTGAATGAAAAACTGTTTTTT
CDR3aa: CASSSSGVNEKLFF

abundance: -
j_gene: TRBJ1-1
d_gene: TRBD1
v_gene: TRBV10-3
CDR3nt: TGTGCCACCCGGACAAGGCCCCCGGGACAGGGGGGCACTGAAGCTTTCTTT
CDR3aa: CATRTRPPGQGGTEAFF

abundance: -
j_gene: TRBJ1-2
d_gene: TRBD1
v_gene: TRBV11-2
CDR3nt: TGTGCCAGCAGCTCGGGACAGGGTAACTATGGCTACACCTTC
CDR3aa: CASSSGQGNYGYTF

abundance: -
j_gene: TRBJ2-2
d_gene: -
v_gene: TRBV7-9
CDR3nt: TGTGCCAGCACAGAGTTAGCGTACTCGAACACCGGGGAGCTGTTTTTT
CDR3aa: CASTELAYSNTGELFF

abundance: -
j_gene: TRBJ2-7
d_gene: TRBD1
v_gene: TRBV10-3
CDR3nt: TGTGCCATCAGGGGGACAGGCCACGAGCAGTACTTC
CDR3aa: CAIRGTGHEQYF

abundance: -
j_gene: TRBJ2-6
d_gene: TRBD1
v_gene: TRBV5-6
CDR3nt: TGTGCCAGCAGCTTGCGAACAGGGGCCGGGGCCAACGTCCTGACTTTC
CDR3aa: CASSLRTGAGANVLTF

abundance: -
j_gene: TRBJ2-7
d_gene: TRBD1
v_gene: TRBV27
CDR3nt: TGTGCCAGCAGTTTAACCGGACAGGGTTACGAGCAGTACTTC
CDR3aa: CASSLTGQGYEQYF

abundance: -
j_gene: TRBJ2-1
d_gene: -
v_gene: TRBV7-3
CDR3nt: TGTGCCAGCAGCCAACTCGGTCTTTCCTACAATGAGCAGTTCTTC
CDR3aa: CASSQLGLSYNEQFF

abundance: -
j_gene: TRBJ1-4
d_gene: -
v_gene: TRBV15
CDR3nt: TGTGCCACCAGCAGAGATCTCGGACAGCTTAATGAAAAACTGTTTTTT
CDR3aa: CATSRDLGQLNEKLFF

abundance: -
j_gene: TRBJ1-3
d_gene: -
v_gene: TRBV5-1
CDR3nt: TGCGCCAGCAGCCAGGACAGCCTCTCTGGAAACACCATATATTTT
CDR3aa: CASSQDSLSGNTIYF

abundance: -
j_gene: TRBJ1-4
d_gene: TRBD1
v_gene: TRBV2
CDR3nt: TGTGCCAGCAGGGGGACAGCCGTTGAAAAACTGTTTTTT
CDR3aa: CASRGTAVEKLFF

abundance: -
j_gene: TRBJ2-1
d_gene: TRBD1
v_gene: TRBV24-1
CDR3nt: TGTGCCACCAGTGGAGACAGGGGTAACTACAATGAGCAGTTCTTC
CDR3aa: CATSGDRGNYNEQFF

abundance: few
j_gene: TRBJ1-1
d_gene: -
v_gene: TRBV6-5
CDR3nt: TGTGCCAGCAGCCATTCCCAGGGGAACTCTGAAGCTTTCTTT
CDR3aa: CASSHSQGNSEAFF

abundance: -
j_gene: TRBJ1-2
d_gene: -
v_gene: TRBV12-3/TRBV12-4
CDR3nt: TGTGCCAGCAAGACCGGGACACTCTATGGCTACACCTTC
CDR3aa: CASKTGTLYGYTF

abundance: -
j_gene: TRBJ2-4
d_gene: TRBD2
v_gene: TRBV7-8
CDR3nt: TGTGCCAGCAGCTTAAGACTAGCGGGGGGTAAAAACATTCAGTACTTC
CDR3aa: CASSLRLAGGKNIQYF

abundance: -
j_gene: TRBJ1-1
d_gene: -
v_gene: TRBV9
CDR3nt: TGTGCCAGTCTGAAGGGGTTAGGAGACACTGAAGCTTTCTTT
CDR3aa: CASLKGLGDTEAFF

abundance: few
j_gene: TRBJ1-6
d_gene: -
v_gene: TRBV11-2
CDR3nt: TGTGCCAGCAGCTTAGACAGGAACCGTAATTCACCCCTCCACTTT
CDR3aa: CASSLDRNRNSPLHF

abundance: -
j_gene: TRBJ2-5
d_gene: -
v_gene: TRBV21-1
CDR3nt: TGTGCCAGCAGCAAAGTTCGACTAGCGGGGCAAGAGACCCAGTACTTC
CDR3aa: CASSKVRLAGQETQYF

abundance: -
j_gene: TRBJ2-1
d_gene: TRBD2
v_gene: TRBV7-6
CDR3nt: TGTGCCAGCAGCTTAGAAAAAGCGGGGGCTCAAGGGGAGCAGTTCTTC
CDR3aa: CASSLEKAGAQGEQFF

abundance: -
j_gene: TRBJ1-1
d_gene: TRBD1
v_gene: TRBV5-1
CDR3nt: TGCGCCAGCGATACGGGGACAGGCCTGAACACTGAAGCTTTCTTT
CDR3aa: CASDTGTGLNTEAFF

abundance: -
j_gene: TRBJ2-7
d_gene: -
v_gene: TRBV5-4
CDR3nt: TGTGCCAGCAGCTTTGACGGAGCCTACGAGCAGTACTTC
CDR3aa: CASSFDGAYEQYF

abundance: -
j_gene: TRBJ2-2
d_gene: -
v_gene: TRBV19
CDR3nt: TGTGCCAGTAGTATTCGTACAACGAACACCGGGGAGCTGTTTTTT
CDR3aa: CASSIRTTNTGELFF

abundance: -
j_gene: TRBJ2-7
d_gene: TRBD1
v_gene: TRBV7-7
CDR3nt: TGTGCTAGCAGCCCTGACAGGGGCAGCGAGCAGTACTTC
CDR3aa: CASSPDRGSEQYF

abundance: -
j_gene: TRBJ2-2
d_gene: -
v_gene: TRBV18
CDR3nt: TGTGCCAGCTCACCACCTGCACAGGGTATAACCGGGGAGCTGTTTTTT
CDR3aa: CASSPPAQGITGELFF

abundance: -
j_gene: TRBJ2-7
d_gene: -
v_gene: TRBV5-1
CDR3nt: TGCGCCAGCAGTTTAACGGCGGACTACGAGCAGTACTTC
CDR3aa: CASSLTADYEQYF

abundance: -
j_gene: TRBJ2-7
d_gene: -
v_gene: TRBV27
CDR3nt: TGTGCCAGCTTCAAACGTCGGGACACAATTTACGAGCAGTACTTC
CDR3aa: CASFKRRDTIYEQYF

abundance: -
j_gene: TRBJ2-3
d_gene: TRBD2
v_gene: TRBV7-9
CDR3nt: TGTGCCAGCAGCATTCTAGCGGGGGGCACAGATACGCAGTATTTT
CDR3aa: CASSILAGGTDTQYF

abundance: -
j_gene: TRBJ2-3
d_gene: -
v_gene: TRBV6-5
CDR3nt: TGTGCCAGCAAAGAGGTCACAGATACGCAGTATTTT
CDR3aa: CASKEVTDTQYF

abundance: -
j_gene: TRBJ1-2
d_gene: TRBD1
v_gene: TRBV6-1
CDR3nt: TGTGCCAGCAGTGAAAGTTGGGACAGGGACGGCTACACCTTC
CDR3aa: CASSESWDRDGYTF